The rows below give T cell receptor beta chains drawn from one sample of a study of Ad26.COV2.S vaccination and SARS-CoV-2 variants. Sequencing used immunoSEQ multiplex PCR; TCRdb keeps in-frame clones, though not all of them. The sample gives 300,000 to 350,000 clones, around 90% of which show up once; 5.5% is in the top ten. Sequenced material: peripheral blood, taken in a trial of Ad26.COV2.S vaccine versus placebo. These receptor sequences come from a person between 18 and 65 years old who received the Ad26.COV2.S COVID-19 vaccine or a placebo. Each CDR3 is given with its conserved first and last residue. The D gene is left open where the match is weak. Not every row has a clone size; where given, it reads once, few, many or a size class.

d_call	v_call	j_call	clone_size	cdr3_nt	cdr3_aa
.	TRBV29-1	TRBJ1-2	.	TGCAGCGTTCCCCTGCGATTGGGCGGCTACACCTTC	CSVPLRLGGYTF
.	TRBV6-1	TRBJ1-5	.	TGTGCCAGCAGTGAACCGGGCTCGACGAGCAATCAGCCCCAGCATTTT	CASSEPGSTSNQPQHF
.	TRBV2	TRBJ2-3	.	TGTGCCAGCAGTCGGGACGCAGGGTGGGATACGCAGTATTTT	CASSRDAGWDTQYF
TRBD1	TRBV6-5	TRBJ2-5	.	TGTGCCAGCAGTTATTCAGGACAGGGGGATCTGGAGACCCAGTACTTC	CASSYSGQGDLETQYF
.	TRBV7-3	TRBJ2-5	.	TGTGCCAGCAGCCGGGACAATCGGGAGACCCAGTACTTC	CASSRDNRETQYF
TRBD2	TRBV9	TRBJ2-5	.	TGTGCCAGCAGCGCCACTAGCGGCCAAGAGACCCAGTACTTC	CASSATSGQETQYF
.	TRBV7-9	TRBJ2-1	.	TGTGCCAGCAGCTTATTTAGCGAGAAATACAATGAGCAGTTCTTC	CASSLFSEKYNEQFF
.	TRBV9	TRBJ1-2	.	TGTGCCAGCAGCGTAGCACCTAACTATGGCTACACCTTC	CASSVAPNYGYTF
.	TRBV7-8	TRBJ1-1	.	TGTGCCAGCAGCTTAAACAGGGTGAACACTGAAGCTTTCTTT	CASSLNRVNTEAFF
.	TRBV7-9	TRBJ2-7	.	TGTGCCAGCAGCCCGGCCAGTATCCGCGAGCAGTACTTC	CASSPASIREQYF
.	TRBV5-1	TRBJ2-7	once	TGCGCCAGCAGCTTGGCCGCTAGGACAGACTCCTACGAGCAGTACTTC	CASSLAARTDSYEQYF
TRBD1	TRBV24-1	TRBJ2-7	.	TGTGCCACCAGTGACTGGCAGGGGGCTTACGAGCAGTACTTC	CATSDWQGAYEQYF
.	TRBV28	TRBJ1-4	.	TGTGCCAGCAGCCCCAGAGTAGCAACTAATGAAAAACTGTTTTTT	CASSPRVATNEKLFF
TRBD1	TRBV27	TRBJ1-2	.	TGTGCCAGCAGTTTCCTCTCACAGGGGTACTATGGCTACACCTTC	CASSFLSQGYYGYTF
.	TRBV28	TRBJ1-2	.	TGTGCCAGCAGTTTTGTCTATGGCTACACCTTC	CASSFVYGYTF
.	TRBV28	TRBJ1-3	.	TGTGCCAGCAGCTCGGGAGGAGGGGGAAACACCATATATTTT	CASSSGGGGNTIYF
.	TRBV5-1	TRBJ2-2	once	TGCGCCAGCAGCTTACCCGGGGGGCCCACCGGGGAGCTGTTTTTT	CASSLPGGPTGELFF
.	TRBV30	TRBJ2-1	.	TGTGCCTGGAGTGTACGGGGTGAGCAGTTCTTC	CAWSVRGEQFF
TRBD1	TRBV28	TRBJ2-5	.	TGTGCCAGCAGTTTTCGTGCCTTAGACAGGGTGCAGACCCAGTACTTC	CASSFRALDRVQTQYF
.	TRBV14	TRBJ2-3	.	TGTGCCAGCAGCCGGTACAGCGCGGTGGGCGATACGCAGTATTTT	CASSRYSAVGDTQYF
.	TRBV6-2/TRBV6-3	TRBJ2-3	.	TGTGCCAGCAGTCCCCTGAGGACAGATACGCAGTATTTT	CASSPLRTDTQYF
TRBD1	TRBV28	TRBJ2-7	.	TGTGCCAGCAGCCCGGGACAGCCCTACGAGCAGTACTTC	CASSPGQPYEQYF
.	TRBV6-4	TRBJ2-1	.	TGTGCCAGGCGACTCGTTGGAGATGAGCAGTTCTTC	CARRLVGDEQFF
TRBD1	TRBV30	TRBJ2-2	.	TGTGCCTGGACTCGACAGGGGAATGGGGAGCTGTTTTTT	CAWTRQGNGELFF
TRBD2	TRBV7-2	TRBJ2-5	.	TGTGCCAGCGCCCCTAGCGGGATGGCGTATCGCCAAGAGACCCAGTACTTC	CASAPSGMAYRQETQYF
.	TRBV6-5	TRBJ1-1	few	TGTGCCAGCAGCCCCCCGAGTGGGAAGGCTTTCTTT	CASSPPSGKAFF
TRBD1	TRBV18	TRBJ2-1	.	TGTGCCAGCTCACCACGGTCAGGGGGAGCGACGACCTACAATGAGCAGTTCTTC	CASSPRSGGATTYNEQFF
.	TRBV6-5	TRBJ2-5	once	TGTGCCAGCAGTTATGATGGCAGGGCGGAGGAGACCCAGTACTTC	CASSYDGRAEETQYF
.	TRBV5-1	TRBJ2-5	.	TGCGCCAGCAGCCCGGGGCAGGTCGGAGAGACCCAGTACTTC	CASSPGQVGETQYF
.	TRBV21-1	TRBJ1-4	.	TGTGCCAGCAGCAAACAAGCCCCGGGACCCGTCTGGGGTAATGAAAAACTGTTTTTT	CASSKQAPGPVWGNEKLFF
.	TRBV7-8	TRBJ1-1	.	TGTGCCAGCAGCTTAGAGGCCGGGGACACTGAAGCTTTCTTT	CASSLEAGDTEAFF
TRBD1	TRBV11-2	TRBJ1-6	.	TGTGCCAGCAGCCCTCCGGGACAGTATTCACCCCTCCACTTT	CASSPPGQYSPLHF
.	TRBV5-1	TRBJ2-3	.	TGCGCCAGCAGCTTGGATGGTTCTAGCACAGATACGCAGTATTTT	CASSLDGSSTDTQYF
.	TRBV6-5	TRBJ1-5	once	TGTGCCAGCAACCCGGGGGGAGGGCAGCCCCAGCATTTT	CASNPGGGQPQHF
.	TRBV3-1/TRBV3-2	TRBJ1-3	.	TGTGCCAGCAGCCAAGAACGTCTGGCAGGATCTGGAAACACCATATATTTT	CASSQERLAGSGNTIYF
.	TRBV7-8	TRBJ2-2	.	TGTGCCAGCAGCTTAGTTAACGGCGGGGAGCTGTTTTTT	CASSLVNGGELFF
.	TRBV2	TRBJ1-1	.	TGTGCCAGCAGGACGGGACTGCTGAACACTGAAGCTTTCTTT	CASRTGLLNTEAFF
.	TRBV6-1	TRBJ2-7	.	TGTGCCAGCAGTGAAAGTGCGGGGACATACTACGAGCAGTACTTC	CASSESAGTYYEQYF